The T cell receptor (beta chain) under discussion was sequenced for a study of molecular identifiers for immune sequencing clone quantification. The table lists this clonotype with a few counts. Per the germline V gene, CDR1 is SQVTM and CDR2 is ANQGSEA. Trimming at V came to 7 bases and at J to 3 bases, leaving 12 bases not matched to a gene. This CDR3 is built from 14 residues. Listed TCR primers, together with previously described methods, were used for the bulk TCR libraries. MiXCR, applied by TCRdb to the PCR reads, yields one record per CDR3 protein. The sample comprises more than 450,000 distinct CDR3 sequences, 25% of which are singletons, and 0.76% rests with the top ten.

The sequenced material came from naive CD8+ T cells from blood, with Jurkat cell RNA spiked in. Subset in this sample: FACS-sorted CD8+CD4-CCR7+CD45RA+ naive T cells. This receptor was obtained from a human donor in good health. Some libraries in this study had Jurkat cell RNA spiked in. The chain recombines TRBV29-1 with TRBJ2-7, with 7 nucleotides matching TRBD1. The CDR3 here is CSALTGTANYEQYF. CDR3 coding DNA: TGCAGCGCCCTGACCGGGACAGCTAACTACGAGCAGTACTTC.